This T cell receptor (beta chain) came from a study of OX40 agonist ivuxolimab in advanced cancers. Overall study context: An agonistic human IgG2 monoclonal antibody against OX40 (CD134) was given.

To note about this clone: Antigen specificity is unknown.

Study observations and caveats: CD8+ T cells were the subset that, on average, had more expanded clones than CD4+.

Prior autoimmune disease or systemic immunosuppression barred patients. The CDR3 spans 15 residues. The J segment lost 1 base and the V segment lost 6 bases, leaving 6 bases of the junction unmatched. The germline V gene has CDR1 MDHEN and CDR2 SYDVKM. Profiling relied on immunoSEQ multiplex PCR, and the TCRdb table lists in-frame clones only, not all of them. The table lists tens of thousands of clones, 86% of them singletons. This chain links TRBV28 with TRBJ2-3, with TRBD2 identical over 8 bases. Material: CD4+ or CD8+ T cells sorted from blood, obtained in a trial of the OX40 agonist ivuxolimab. The clonotype originates from an adult with an advanced solid tumor such as melanoma, head and neck, liver or kidney cancer. The CDR3 DNA reads as TGTGCCAGCAGCCTTAGCGGGGTGGGCACAGATACGCAGTATTTT. Protein sequence: CASSLSGVGTDTQYF.